This is a list of T cell receptor beta chains from one sample in a study of regulatory T cells in long-lasting Graves disease. MiXCR, run by TCRdb on the multiplex PCR reads, gives a single entry per CDR3 protein. In the table there are 310,000 or so distinct CDR3 sequences, around 23% of which are singletons. Here the sequenced sample was peripheral blood mononuclear cells (PBMCs), taken when the disease was refractory, from a patient treated with antithyroid drugs. The receptor source for this set is a female donor with Graves disease. Both conserved end residues are part of each CDR3. D genes are given only for firm matches. Size tells how often a clone was seen (once, few, many) or the class of an expanded clone, and some rows leave it out.

NA TRBJ1-4 TRBV18 NA CASSPRESSGQKLFF TGTGCCAGCTCACCACGAGAGTCGTCTGGGCAAAAACTGTTTTTT
TRBD1 TRBJ1-4 TRBV28 few CASSRTGGNEKLFF TGTGCCAGCAGCCGGACAGGGGGTAATGAAAAACTGTTTTTT
NA TRBJ2-7 TRBV2 many CASSEALQGAGEEQYF TGTGCCAGCAGTGAAGCATTACAGGGCGCCGGGGAGGAGCAGTACTTC
TRBD1 TRBJ1-5 TRBV28 many CASSTGTGSQPQHF TGTGCCAGCAGTACCGGGACAGGTAGTCAGCCCCAGCATTTT
NA TRBJ2-7 TRBV28 many CASGAGQAYEQYF TGTGCCAGCGGCGCGGGACAAGCCTACGAGCAGTACTTC
TRBD2 TRBJ2-5 TRBV7-2 NA CASRRGSGETQYF TGTGCCAGCAGGCGGGGGTCAGGGGAGACCCAGTACTTC
NA TRBJ2-5 TRBV4-3 few CASSQGTGQETQYF TGCGCCAGCAGCCAAGGCACAGGACAAGAGACCCAGTACTTC
TRBD2 TRBJ2-7 TRBV20-1 many CSGLGVGTSGLTYEQYF TGCAGTGGTTTAGGGGTCGGGACTAGCGGGCTTACCTACGAGCAGTACTTC
TRBD1 TRBJ2-7 TRBV27 many CASRTDASGGEQYF TGTGCCAGCAGGACTGATGCCTCAGGGGGCGAGCAGTACTTC
NA TRBJ1-6 TRBV27 NA CASSSRPASNSPLHF TGTGCCAGCAGTTCACGTCCCGCCTCAAATTCACCCCTCCACTTT
NA TRBJ2-4 TRBV11-2 NA CASSLAWGLQNIQYF TGTGCCAGCAGCTTAGCTTGGGGTCTCCAAAACATTCAGTACTTC
TRBD2 TRBJ2-7 TRBV3-1 NA CASSRAGEGWEQYF TGTGCCAGCAGCCGTGCGGGAGAGGGTTGGGAGCAGTACTTC
NA TRBJ2-5 TRBV19 few CASTDINQETQYF TGTGCCAGTACCGATATAAATCAGGAGACCCAGTACTTC
NA TRBJ2-2 TRBV28 NA CASSYYTGNTGELFF TGTGCCAGCAGTTACTATACAGGGAACACCGGGGAGCTGTTTTTT
NA TRBJ1-1 TRBV28 many CASSLPGPDVAFF TGTGCCAGCAGTTTACCGGGTCCCGACGTCGCTTTCTTT
NA TRBJ1-2 TRBV7-9 few CASSLEGISNYGYTF TGTGCCAGCAGCTTAGAGGGGATTAGTAACTATGGCTACACCTTC
NA TRBJ2-7 TRBV7-8 few CASSQRNRDSSYEQYF TGTGCCAGCAGCCAACGAAACAGGGATAGCTCCTACGAGCAGTACTTC
NA TRBJ2-7 TRBV20-1 NA CSASIPVGLTHYEQYF TGCAGTGCTAGTATCCCAGTAGGACTAACCCACTACGAGCAGTACTTC
TRBD1 TRBJ1-1 TRBV2 many CASKGQGVGNTEAFF TGTGCCAGCAAGGGACAGGGGGTGGGGAACACTGAAGCTTTCTTT
NA TRBJ2-1 TRBV10-1 NA CASSEPRGRPFF TGCGCCAGCAGTGAGCCCAGGGGTCGTCCGTTCTTC
NA TRBJ1-1 TRBV10-3 NA CAISESKPGLNTEAFF TGTGCCATCAGTGAGTCGAAGCCGGGATTGAACACTGAAGCTTTCTTT
NA TRBJ1-5 TRBV18 few CASSPRRGGQPQHF TGTGCCAGCTCACCACGTCGAGGAGGCCAGCCCCAGCATTTT
NA TRBJ1-6 TRBV28 NA CASSSVEGGSPLHF TGTGCCAGCAGTTCCGTGGAGGGGGGATCACCCCTCCACTTT
TRBD1 TRBJ2-7 TRBV20-1 NA CSASDRGYEQYF TGCAGTGCGTCGGACAGGGGCTACGAGCAGTACTTC
NA TRBJ2-2 TRBV15 many CATSRDPGVTGELFF TGTGCCACCAGCAGAGATCCCGGGGTAACCGGGGAGCTGTTTTTT
NA TRBJ2-5 TRBV10-2 few CASSVGLAGPSSYERYF TGCGCCAGCAGTGTGGGTTTGGCGGGCCCTAGCTCCTACGAGCGGTACTTC
NA TRBJ1-5 TRBV3-1 few CASSQSPENQPQHF TGTGCCAGCAGCCAATCTCCGGAAAATCAGCCCCAGCATTTT
TRBD1 TRBJ1-6 TRBV20-1 few CSAAERGRSSYNSPLHF TGCAGTGCTGCGGAAAGGGGGCGAAGCTCCTATAATTCACCCCTCCACTTT
NA TRBJ2-7 TRBV5-5 NA CASSLVLTVGRGEQYF TGTGCCAGCAGCTTGGTCCTGACTGTAGGGCGTGGCGAGCAGTACTTC
NA TRBJ1-1 TRBV13 NA CASSLGLSEAFF TGTGCCAGCAGCTTAGGACTATCTGAAGCTTTCTTT
NA TRBJ2-2 TRBV29-1 NA CSVEDAGPGELFF TGCAGCGTTGAAGATGCGGGGCCCGGGGAGCTGTTTTTT
TRBD1 TRBJ1-6 TRBV20-1 many CSASDGQENSPLHF TGCAGTGCTAGCGATGGACAGGAAAATTCACCCCTCCACTTT
NA TRBJ1-1 TRBV28 many CASSLYRQNTEAFF TGTGCCAGCAGTTTATACAGACAGAACACTGAAGCTTTCTTT
TRBD2 TRBJ2-5 TRBV11-2 many CASSSNGGRQTQYF TGTGCCAGCAGCTCTAACGGCGGGAGACAGACCCAGTACTTC
NA TRBJ2-7 TRBV10-3 few CATTDVSYEQYF TGTGCCACTACGGACGTCTCCTACGAGCAGTACTTC
TRBD1 TRBJ2-1 TRBV28 NA CASRWGQGYNEQFF TGTGCCAGCAGATGGGGACAGGGTTACAATGAGCAGTTCTTC
TRBD2 TRBJ2-7 TRBV15 few CATSREAGPPQYF TGTGCCACCAGCAGAGAAGCGGGGCCGCCGCAGTACTTC
NA TRBJ1-1 TRBV24-1 few CATSDARDTEAFF TGTGCCACCAGTGATGCCAGGGACACTGAAGCTTTCTTT
TRBD1 TRBJ1-1 TRBV29-1 few CSVSTGLDTEAFF TGCAGCGTTTCGACAGGGTTGGACACTGAAGCTTTCTTT
NA TRBJ2-4 TRBV20-1 few CSASLWDGPLSKNIQYF TGCAGTGCTAGTCTTTGGGACGGTCCCCTTTCCAAAAACATTCAGTACTTC
NA TRBJ1-1 TRBV6-1 many CASLRGRFAFF TGTGCCAGCTTGCGGGGGCGTTTTGCTTTCTTT
TRBD2 TRBJ2-2 TRBV5-6 few CASSLEGLGGTTGELFF TGTGCCAGCAGCCTGGAGGGACTAGGGGGGACAACCGGGGAGCTGTTTTTT
NA TRBJ2-5 TRBV6-2/TRBV6-3 few CASLSTIQETQYF TGTGCCAGCTTATCTACAATCCAAGAGACCCAGTACTTC
NA TRBJ2-6 TRBV29-1 NA CSVEVDSGANVLTF TGCAGCGTTGAAGTGGACTCTGGGGCCAACGTCCTGACTTTC
NA TRBJ2-1 TRBV7-2 many CASSLSLGGLYNEQFF TGTGCCAGCAGTTTGAGCTTGGGGGGCCTCTACAATGAGCAGTTCTTC